The entry below describes one TCR beta chain. The data originate from a study of blood T cell repertoires in COVID-19. Study in general: PBMCs, B-cell-depleted T cells, or T cells provided the cDNA or gDNA that made up the material.

CDR3 length: 17 residues. V was trimmed by 2 bases and J by 8 bases, leaving 19 bases between them. The germline V gene encodes CDR1 SEHNR and CDR2 FQNEAQ (reference sequence). Original processing notes: Amplification with reference gene primers provided the estimates of nucleated cell counts. TCRdb's copy holds only in-frame clones and misses some; the assay was immunoSEQ multiplex PCR. The D gene and trimming were derived from the DNA, and the V and J assignments and clone size from that table. The table has hundreds of thousands of clones, 89% seen once. Enrolled during active infection, Seattle patients were then followed longitudinally.

The chain combines TRBV7-9 with TRBJ1-6, with D possibly matching TRBD1 (5 bases). Sequenced material: peripheral blood. This TCR was sampled from a man in his late teens or twenties with COVID-19, enrolled during active disease. The CDR3, as DNA: TGTGCCAGCAGCTTAAGCCCCACAGGCTCCTTTTATTCACCCCTCCACTTT. This codes for CASSLSPTGSFYSPLHF.